Shown below are 30 T cell receptor beta chains from a single sample sequenced in a study of blood T cell repertoires in COVID-19. Using immunoSEQ multiplex PCR, the repertoire was profiled, and TCRdb retains in-frame clones only, with some absent. The sample shows around 100,000 clones, 80% to 95% of them seen only once. Sample: peripheral blood. These receptors originate from a woman in her forties or fifties with COVID-19, enrolled during active disease.

CDR3 amino acids: CASALSGGGSYNEQFF. The CDR3 DNA follows: TGTGCCAGCGCTCTTAGCGGGGGAGGTTCCTACAATGAGCAGTTCTTC. The rearrangement joins TRBV7-3 to TRBJ2-1, with 9 bases fitting TRBD2. Germline loops: CDR1 SGHTA, CDR2 FQGTGA. V shed 8 bases, J shed 1 base, and the junction held 9 bases outside the gene matches. The CDR3 runs 16 residues. Full variable domain (remainder filled in from reference TRBV7-3 and TRBJ2-1): GAGVSQTPSNKVTEKGKYVELRCDPISGHTALYWYRQSLGQGPEFLIYFQGTGAADDSGLPNDRFFAVRPEGSVSTLKIQRTERGDSAVYLCASALSGGGSYNEQFFGPGTRLTVL.

The J gene is TRBJ2-1, the V gene TRBV5-4; TRBD2 aligns across 7 bases. The CDR3 extends over 14 amino acids. V gave up 5 bases and J gave up 9 bases; unmatched junction bases: 11. Germline V gives CDR1 SGHNT, CDR2 YYREEE (reference sequence). The CDR3 here is CASSGTTSRGEQFF. CDR3 in DNA: TGTGCCAGCAGTGGGACTACCTCTAGGGGTGAGCAGTTCTTC. The entire variable domain, with the rest obtained from reference TRBV5-4 and TRBJ2-1, is as follows: ETGVTQSPTHLIKTRGQQVTLRCSSQSGHNTVSWYQQALGQGPQFIFQYYREEENGRGNFPPRFSGLQFPNYSSELNVNALELDDSALYLCASSGTTSRGEQFFGPGTRLTVL.

V is TRBV25-1 and J is TRBJ1-5, with 7 bases lining up with TRBD1. There are 13 residues in the CDR3. Germline assignment: CDR1 MGHDK and CDR2 SYGVNS. With 6 bases clipped from V and 4 bases from J, the junction kept 3 bases outside the gene matches. CDR3 sequence: CASSPTGNQPQHF. CDR3 bases: TGTGCCAGCAGCCCGACAGGGAATCAGCCCCAGCATTTT.

The chain uses TRBV6-2 or TRBV6-3 and TRBJ2-3; no definite D call. Germline V gene data show CDR1 as MNHEY and CDR2 as SVGEGT. Trimming removed 4 bases from V and 2 bases from J, with 4 bases in between. This CDR3 region has 12 residues. CDR3 bases: TGTGCCAGCAGTTCCTACACAGATACGCAGTATTTT. It specifies CASSSYTDTQYF.

V and J are TRBV18 and TRBJ2-1; TRBD1 matches 10 bases. This CDR3 contains 15 residues. Trimming at V came to 2 bases and at J to 4 bases, leaving 2 bases not matched to a gene. The V gene's germline CDR1 is KGHSH and CDR2 LQKENI. The CDR3 loop reads CASSPRDRGYNEQFF. CDR3 coding DNA: TGTGCCAGCTCACCAAGGGACAGGGGTTACAATGAGCAGTTCTTC. Complete variable domain (other parts from reference TRBV18 and TRBJ2-1): NAGVMQNPRHLVRRRGQEARLRCSPMKGHSHVYWYRQLPEEGLKFMVYLQKENIIDESGMPKERFSAEFPKEGPSILRIQQVVRGDSAAYFCASSPRDRGYNEQFFGPGTRLTVL.

The rearrangement uses TRBV10-3 and TRBJ1-2, with D possibly being TRBD1 (5 bases). V was cut by 0 bases and J by 8 bases, with 16 bases left in between. CDR3 size: 15 residues. In germline, CDR1 is ENHRY, CDR2 SYGVKD. For the CDR3, the DNA is TGTGCCATCAGTGAGTCCCAACAGGTTCCGTGGGGCTACACCTTC. This gives the protein CAISESQQVPWGYTF.

For the CDR3, the DNA is TGTGCCAGTGCGTCTAGGACAGCAACTAATGAAAAACTGTTTTTT. Its translation is CASASRTATNEKLFF. The chain is built from TRBV19 and TRBJ1-4, with D perhaps TRBD1 (6 bases). The CDR3 extends over 15 amino acids. The V gene lost 8 bases and the J gene lost 0 bases, with 13 bases spanning the gap. Germline V gene data show CDR1 as LNHDA and CDR2 as SQIVND (reference sequence). Full variable domain (outside the CDR3, taken from reference TRBV19 and TRBJ1-4): DGGITQSPKYLFRKEGQNVTLSCEQNLNHDAMYWYRQDPGQGLRLIYYSQIVNDFQKGDIAEGYSVSREKKESFPLTVTSAQKNPTAFYLCASASRTATNEKLFFGSGTQLSVL.

V and J are TRBV10-3 and TRBJ1-5; D remains ambiguous. Germline lookup yields CDR1 ENHRY and CDR2 SYGVKD. V lost 11 bases and J 0 bases, leaving 17 bases between the germline ends. There are 15 residues in the CDR3. Here the CDR3 reads CASGDDSNSNQPQHF. For the CDR3, the DNA is TGTGCCTCCGGAGACGATTCTAATAGCAATCAGCCCCAGCATTTT.

V gene TRBV28 combines with J gene TRBJ1-2; the D is unclear. Trimming stripped 7 bases from V and 0 bases from J, with 15 bases between. The CDR3 is 15 residues long. CDR1 MDHEN and CDR2 SYDVKM come from the germline V gene. In DNA, the CDR3 is TGTGCCAGCACCCTATCGGGGTCGACTAACTATGGCTACACCTTC. It yields the protein CASTLSGSTNYGYTF.

This chain links TRBV11-2 with TRBJ1-1; D uncertain. The CDR3 is made up of 14 amino acids. The germline V gene has CDR1 SGHAT and CDR2 FQNNGV. Trimming removed 5 bases from V and 4 bases from J, with 14 bases in between. CDR3 nucleotides: TGTGCCAGCAGCCCCTCCGGTGGCGGCACTGAAGCTTTCTTT. Translating it yields CASSPSGGGTEAFF. Looking up the rest from reference TRBV11-2 and TRBJ1-1 gives the full variable domain: EAGVAQSPRYKIIEKRQSVAFWCNPISGHATLYWYQQILGQGPKLLIQFQNNGVVDDSQLPKDRFSAERLKGVDSTLKIQPAKLEDSAVYLCASSPSGGGTEAFFGQGTRLTVV.

The rearrangement joins TRBV30 to TRBJ2-4, with D possibly matching TRBD1 (6 bases). This CDR3 is built from 16 residues. Trimming removed 0 bases from V and 0 bases from J, with 12 bases in between. Germline V gene sequence: CDR1 GTSNPN, CDR2 SVGIG (reference sequence). CDR3 DNA: TGTGCCTGGAGTGTTATGGACAGAGTAGCCAAAAACATTCAGTACTTC. This encodes CAWSVMDRVAKNIQYF.

This rearrangement joins TRBV3-1 (or the pseudogene TRBV3-2) to TRBJ1-1; D call uncertain. This CDR3 is built from 14 residues. Trimming took off 2 bases at V and 0 bases at J, with 7 bases between the two ends. The germline V gene encodes CDR1 LGHDT and CDR2 YNNKEL (reference sequence). The CDR3 nucleotides are TGTGCCAGCAGCCAAACACCCATGAACACTGAAGCTTTCTTT. It encodes CASSQTPMNTEAFF.

This clone appeared a few times. The chain recombines TRBV29-1 with TRBJ1-1, with 9 nucleotides matching TRBD1. The V gene end was trimmed by 0 bases and the J gene end by 4 bases; junction bases not matched to a gene: 9. The CDR3 has 16 amino acids. Germline values: CDR1 SQVTM, CDR2 ANQGSEA. DNA for the CDR3: TGCAGCGTTGAAGATCGATTGGGGACAGGGAGCACTGAAGCTTTCTTT. This translates into CSVEDRLGTGSTEAFF.

V gene TRBV19 combines with J gene TRBJ1-6; D possibly corresponds to TRBD1 (6 bases). Germline V CDR1 and CDR2: LNHDA, SQIVND (reference sequence). V was shortened by 6 bases and J by 11 bases, with 14 bases between the two germline ends. CDR3 length equals 13 residues. The CDR3 here is CASSWGLRAPLHF. Here the CDR3 DNA reads TGTGCCAGTAGCTGGGGGCTTAGGGCACCCCTCCACTTT. Together with reference TRBV19 and TRBJ1-6, the CDR3 gives the full variable domain: DGGITQSPKYLFRKEGQNVTLSCEQNLNHDAMYWYRQDPGQGLRLIYYSQIVNDFQKGDIAEGYSVSREKKESFPLTVTSAQKNPTAFYLCASSWGLRAPLHFGNGTRLTVT.

The J gene is TRBJ1-2, the V gene TRBV7-2; TRBD1 might be the D (6 bases). This CDR3 contains 15 residues. Germline V gene sequence: CDR1 SGHTA, CDR2 FQGNSA. V was cut by 5 bases and J by 4 bases, with 17 bases left in between. CDR3 nucleotides: TGTGCCAGCAGCCCCGACTCGGGACACCTCTATGGCTACACCTTC. This gives the protein CASSPDSGHLYGYTF.

V and J are TRBV4-3 and TRBJ1-1, with D possibly TRBD1 on 6 matching bases. Per the germline V gene, CDR1 is LGHNA and CDR2 is YSLEER. The V gene lost 0 bases and the J gene lost 5 bases, with 16 bases spanning the gap. The CDR3 is 16 amino acids. Here the CDR3 DNA reads TGCGCCAGCAGCCAAGATTTGGGGGGGCAGGGGACTGAAGCTTTCTTT. Translated, it gives CASSQDLGGQGTEAFF.

V gene TRBV6-6 combines with J gene TRBJ1-6; possible D gene TRBD1, 5 bases. Trimming removed 8 bases at V and 10 bases at J, with 12 bases between. The CDR3 is 12 amino acids. CDR1 MNHNY and CDR2 SVGAGI come from the germline V gene (reference sequence). As DNA, the CDR3 is TGTGCCAGCCTCGGGGGAGGATCACCCCTCCACTTT. Residues: CASLGGGSPLHF.

The chain recombines TRBV29-1 with TRBJ1-2; TRBD1 agrees at 7 bases. There are 12 residues in the CDR3. Trimming at V came to 3 bases and at J to 3 bases, leaving 1 base not matched to a gene. The germline V gene has CDR1 SQVTM and CDR2 ANQGSEA. The CDR3 is CSVDRGYYGYTF. The DNA for the CDR3 is TGCAGCGTTGACAGGGGGTACTATGGCTACACCTTC.

This rearrangement joins TRBV25-1 to TRBJ1-6; D gene unclear. Germline CDR1 and CDR2: MGHDK and SYGVNS. V was shortened by 2 bases and J by 10 bases, with 9 bases between the two germline ends. The CDR3 runs 13 residues. This CDR3 is CASSETPKSPLHF. DNA for the CDR3: TGTGCCAGCAGTGAAACGCCTAAATCACCCCTCCACTTT.

This clone was observed a single time. The CDR3 region is CASSVTATPGTQYF. In DNA form, the CDR3 reads TGTGCCAGCAGTGTTACAGCCACCCCCGGAACCCAGTACTTC. V and J are TRBV27 and TRBJ2-5, with D uncertain. Per germline, CDR1 MNHEY and CDR2 SMNVEV (reference sequence). Trimming shortened V by 5 bases and J by 8 bases, and 18 bases separated the two germline ends. The CDR3 covers 14 residues.

V is TRBV10-3 and J is TRBJ2-3, with 9 nucleotides matching TRBD1. Trimming removed 6 bases from V and 9 bases from J; junction bases left unmatched: 7. This CDR3 comprises 13 residues. Germline V gene sequence: CDR1 ENHRY, CDR2 SYGVKD. CDR3 in amino acids: CAISPTGTGTQYF. CDR3 DNA: TGTGCCATCAGCCCGACCGGGACAGGGACGCAGTATTTT.

The chain couples TRBV3-1 (or the pseudogene TRBV3-2) to TRBJ2-5, with 7 positions matching TRBD2. V lost 4 bases to trimming and J lost 1 base; unmatched junction nucleotides: 6. The CDR3 contains 15 residues. The V gene's germline CDR1 is LGHDT and CDR2 YNNKEL (reference sequence). CDR3 residues: CASSRASGFQETQYF. CDR3 DNA sequence: TGTGCCAGCAGCCGCGCTAGCGGATTCCAAGAGACCCAGTACTTC.

The CDR3 region has the DNA TGTGCCAGCAGCTTAGGGCAGGGTGGCTATGGCTACACCTTC. It codes for CASSLGQGGYGYTF. J is TRBJ1-2 and V is TRBV13; tentatively, D is TRBD1 (5 bases). This CDR3 contains 14 residues. With 0 bases removed from V and 4 bases from J, the gap between germline ends came to 9 bases. CDR1 and CDR2 (germline): PRHDT, FYEKMQ (reference sequence).

This clone was detected only once. The chain couples TRBV7-3 to TRBJ2-3; 11 bases align to TRBD2. Germline lookup yields CDR1 SGHTA and CDR2 FQGTGA. This CDR3 contains 15 residues. The V gene end was trimmed by 6 bases and the J gene end by 5 bases; junction bases not matched to a gene: 7. The CDR3 protein is CASSYSGGAGDTQYF. DNA for the CDR3: TGTGCCAGCAGTTATAGCGGGGGGGCTGGAGATACGCAGTATTTT.

This chain uses TRBV30 with TRBJ2-7, with D possibly TRBD1 on 6 matching bases. This CDR3 has 14 residues. Trimming pared 3 bases from V and 6 bases from J, leaving 18 bases between. CDR1 GTSNPN and CDR2 SVGIG come from the germline V gene (reference sequence). CDR3 coding DNA: TGTGCCTGGAGAACAGGGACGGCAGGATCCGAGCAGTACTTC. It encodes CAWRTGTAGSEQYF.

The chain recombines TRBV5-1 with TRBJ2-3; D remains unclear. V gave up 0 bases and J gave up 10 bases, with 9 bases separating them. This CDR3 region has 12 residues. The germline CDR1 and CDR2 sequences are SGHRS and YFSETQ. The CDR3 is CASSLDGNPQYF. Written as DNA, the CDR3 is TGCGCCAGCAGCTTGGATGGCAATCCGCAGTATTTT.

J is TRBJ1-6 and V is TRBV27; tentative D call: TRBD1 (6 bases). CDR1 MNHEY and CDR2 SMNVEV come from the germline V gene (reference sequence). Trimming cost V 6 bases and J 9 bases, with 18 bases left between them. CDR3 size: 15 residues. CDR3 in DNA: TGTGCCAGCAGGAAGGACAGAGGAGTGGGTTCACCCCTCCACTTT. This codes for CASRKDRGVGSPLHF.

The CDR3 DNA reads as TGTGCCACCAGTGATCTTTACGGGGGGAACACCGGGGAGCTGTTTTTT. Translating it yields CATSDLYGGNTGELFF. V and J are TRBV24-1 and TRBJ2-2; D is perhaps TRBD2 (6 bases). Trimming stripped 3 bases from V and 1 base from J, with 11 bases between. The CDR3 totals 16 residues. CDR1 KGHDR and CDR2 SFDVKD come from the germline V gene.

V is TRBV20-1 and J is TRBJ1-1; D might be TRBD1 (6 bases). There are 14 residues in the CDR3. V lost 5 bases and J lost 1, with 14 bases in between. Germline values: CDR1 DFQATT, CDR2 SNEGSKA (reference sequence). The CDR3 nucleotides are TGCAGTGCTGGTGCCAGGACAGCGAACACTGAAGCTTTCTTT. Its translation is CSAGARTANTEAFF.

By sample share, this clone is medium-sized. This chain links TRBV2 with TRBJ1-4; TRBD1 matches 10 bases. Germline lookup yields CDR1 SNHLY and CDR2 FYNNEI. This CDR3 is 16 amino acids long. V lost 3 bases to trimming and J lost 11 bases; unmatched junction nucleotides: 12. The chain's CDR3 is CASSDPGQGSVGKLFF. In nucleotides, the CDR3 is TGTGCCAGCAGTGACCCGGGACAGGGGTCCGTCGGGAAACTGTTTTTT.